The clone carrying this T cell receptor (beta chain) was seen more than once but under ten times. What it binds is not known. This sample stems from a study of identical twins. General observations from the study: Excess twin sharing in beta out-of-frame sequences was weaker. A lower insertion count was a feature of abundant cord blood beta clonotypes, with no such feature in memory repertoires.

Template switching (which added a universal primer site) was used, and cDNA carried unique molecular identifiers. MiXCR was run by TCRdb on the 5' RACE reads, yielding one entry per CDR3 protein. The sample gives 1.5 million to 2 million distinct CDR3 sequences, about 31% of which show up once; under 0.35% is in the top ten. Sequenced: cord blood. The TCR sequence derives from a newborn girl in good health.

CDR3 amino acids: CASSERANQPQHF. The DNA of the CDR3 is TGTGCCAGCAGTGAAAGGGCTAATCAGCCCCAGCATTTT. The rearrangement uses TRBV6-1 and TRBJ1-5, with no clear D. Germline CDR1 and CDR2: MNHNS and SASEGT. The CDR3 covers 13 residues. The V end lost 2 bases, the J end lost 4 bases, and 6 bases lay between the germline ends.